The 17 T cell receptor beta chains in this list originate from one sample, sequenced in a study of blood T cells in healthy people across ages. With a J-beta primer mix and a sample-barcoded 5' primer, a second PCR ran about 7 to 12 cycles. TCRdb independently ran MiXCR on the 5' RACE reads; one entry per CDR3 protein. The repertoire includes roughly 1,500,000 distinct CDR3 sequences, around 36% of them detected once, and around 11% sits in the top ten. The sample consisted of blood. The source of these receptors is a young woman in good health.

As regards this clonotype: Relative to the germline gene, one junction end is altered; a read error may explain this. The chain employs TRBV5-1 and TRBJ2-5; 11 bases are a match to TRBD2. Near its end, the DNA agrees better with TRBJ2-7, so the J call may be wrong. The CDR3 is 15 amino acids. From germline, CDR1 is SGHRS and CDR2 YFSETQ. In DNA, the CDR3 is TGCGCCGGCAGCTTACTAGCGGGGGCCTTCTACGAGCAGTACTTC. Protein sequence: CAGSLLAGAFYEQYF.

In the case of this clonotype: This may be a read error: a much more frequent sequence differs by one nucleotide. The chain uses TRBV5-1 and TRBJ2-5, with 10 bases aligning to TRBD2. The better agreement between TRBJ2-7 and the DNA end casts doubt on the J call. The germline V gene encodes CDR1 SGHRS and CDR2 YFSETQ. CDR3 size: 14 residues. The CDR3 protein is CASGQAGGIYEQYF. The CDR3 coding sequence is TGCGCCAGCGGACAAGCGGGAGGGATATACGAGCAGTACTTC.

The V call is TRBV6-6, the J call TRBJ2-3; possible D gene TRBD1, 7 bases. CDR1 is MNHNY, CDR2 SVGAGI, per germline (reference sequence). V lost 0 bases to trimming and J lost 6 bases, with 19 bases between them. The CDR3 is 17 amino acids. The CDR3: CASSYSWDSGPPDTQYF. The CDR3 DNA follows: TGTGCCAGCAGTTACTCTTGGGACAGCGGGCCCCCGGATACGCAGTATTTT.

This clonotype appeared a few times. V usage is TRBV20-1 and J usage is TRBJ2-7, with TRBD2 identical over 10 bases. Germline values: CDR1 DFQATT, CDR2 SNEGSKA (reference sequence). The CDR3 totals 13 residues. Trimming at V came to 5 bases and at J to 4 bases, leaving 5 bases not matched to a gene. The CDR3 here is CSAYSGRTYEQYF. The CDR3 coding sequence is TGCAGTGCTTATAGCGGGAGGACATACGAGCAGTACTTC.

Concerning this clonotype: At one boundary the junction diverges from the germline segment, which might be a read error. This chain joins TRBV5-1 and TRBJ2-5; possibly TRBD2 for D (6 bases). Per the germline V gene, CDR1 is SGHRS and CDR2 is YFSETQ. The CDR3 spans 16 residues. The chain's CDR3 is CASSPYPGGSQKTQYF. In DNA, the CDR3 is TGCGCCAGCAGCCCGTACCCTGGGGGGAGCCAAAAGACCCAGTACTTC.

The V and J genes are TRBV3-1 and TRBJ2-1; D is possibly TRBD1 (5 bases). The length of the CDR3 is 17 residues. Germline V gene data show CDR1 as LGHDT and CDR2 as YNNKEL (reference sequence). V was shortened by 2 bases and J by 3 bases, with 17 bases between the two germline ends. In DNA, the CDR3 is TGTGCCAGCAGCCAAACGACAGAAACCAGTTACTACAATGAGCAGTTCTTC. Its translation: CASSQTTETSYYNEQFF.

J is TRBJ2-7 and V is TRBV5-1; no clear D gene. Trimming removed 0 bases at V and 7 bases at J, with 17 bases between. There are 15 residues in the CDR3. The germline V gene has CDR1 SGHRS and CDR2 YFSETQ. The CDR3 reads CASSLETIASNEQYF. Here the CDR3 DNA reads TGCGCCAGCAGCTTGGAGACAATCGCGTCCAATGAGCAGTACTTC. The full variable domain, with the rest looked up from reference TRBV5-1 and TRBJ2-7, is KAGVTQTPRYLIKTRGQQVTLSCSPISGHRSVSWYQQTPGQGLQFLFEYFSETQRNKGNFPGRFSGRQFSNSRSEMNVSTLELGDSALYLCASSLETIASNEQYFGPGTRLTVT.

There are a few counts of this clonotype. This chain joins TRBV7-9 and TRBJ1-6; tentatively, D is TRBD1 (5 bases). CDR3 length equals 13 residues. Germline loops: CDR1 SEHNR, CDR2 FQNEAQ (reference sequence). V gave up 6 bases and J gave up 11 bases, with 14 bases separating them. CDR3 nucleotides: TGTGCCAGCAGTGGACTACGGGACCCACCCCTCCACTTT. Residues: CASSGLRDPPLHF.

V usage is TRBV4-2 and J usage is TRBJ2-7; TRBD2 matches at 9 bases. Germline V gene sequence: CDR1 LGHNA, CDR2 YNFKEQ. The V gene end was trimmed by 0 bases and the J gene end by 3 bases; junction bases not matched to a gene: 12. There are 18 residues in the CDR3. The CDR3 reads CASSQDIGIAGALYEQYF. DNA of the CDR3: TGTGCCAGCAGCCAAGATATCGGGATAGCGGGGGCCCTCTACGAGCAGTACTTC.

The J gene is TRBJ2-3, the V gene TRBV4-1; weak D call: TRBD1 (6 bases). V was shortened by 4 bases and J by 2 bases, with 13 bases between the two germline ends. The CDR3 covers 15 residues. Per the germline V gene, CDR1 is MGHRA and CDR2 is YSYEKL. CDR3 nucleotides: TGCGCCAGCAGCCTCCGGGACAACGACACAGATACGCAGTATTTT. This translates into CASSLRDNDTDTQYF.

The chain employs TRBV29-1 and TRBJ1-2; D possibly corresponds to TRBD1 (6 bases). The V end lost 5 bases, the J end lost 4 bases, and 11 bases lay between the germline ends. Germline V gene data show CDR1 as SQVTM and CDR2 as ANQGSEA. The CDR3 covers 12 residues. As DNA, the CDR3 is TGCAGCGTTACCGGGACATCCTATGGCTACACCTTC. This translates into CSVTGTSYGYTF.

This chain connects TRBV20-1 to TRBJ1-2; D possibly corresponds to TRBD1 (6 bases). Trimming took off 0 bases at V and 2 bases at J, with 13 bases between the two ends. Germline lookup yields CDR1 DFQATT and CDR2 SNEGSKA (reference sequence). CDR3 length: 15 amino acids. This CDR3 is CSARDGSTGNYGYTF. In DNA form, the CDR3 reads TGCAGTGCTAGAGATGGGAGCACAGGGAACTATGGCTACACCTTC.

The sample holds a few counts of this clonotype. V is TRBV6-5 and J is TRBJ1-1; perhaps TRBD1 as D (6 bases). Trimming pared 2 bases from V and 6 bases from J, leaving 13 bases between. CDR1 and CDR2 from the germline V gene are MNHEY and SVGAGI. This CDR3 comprises 14 residues. The CDR3 loop reads CASSYATGGAEAFF. The CDR3 coding sequence is TGTGCCAGCAGTTACGCGACGGGGGGCGCTGAAGCTTTCTTT.

Regarding this clonotype: At one boundary the junction diverges from the germline segment, which might be a read error. V usage is TRBV14 and J usage is TRBJ2-1; D is undetermined. CDR3 length: 13 amino acids. Germline V gene sequence: CDR1 SGHDN, CDR2 FVKESK. CDR3: CASSQYKGGELFF. The CDR3 nucleotides read TGTGCCAGCAGCCAGTATAAGGGTGGTGAGCTGTTCTTC.

The chain combines TRBV5-1 with TRBJ2-7, with 9 nucleotides matching TRBD1. The CDR3 spans 14 residues. Trimming at V came to 4 bases and at J to 3 bases, leaving 5 bases not matched to a gene. The germline gives CDR1 SGHRS, CDR2 YFSETQ. CDR3 bases: TGCGCCAGCAGCCTCTACAGGGGGCTCTACGAGCAGTACTTC. This codes for CASSLYRGLYEQYF.

This rearrangement joins TRBV11-2 to TRBJ2-7; possible D gene TRBD2, 6 bases. The V end lost 6 bases, the J end lost 0 bases, and 18 bases lay between the germline ends. The CDR3 is 16 residues long. Germline V gene lookup returns CDR1 SGHAT and CDR2 FQNNGV. CDR3 sequence reads: CASSSEGRVLSYEQYF. As DNA, the CDR3 is TGTGCCAGCAGTTCGGAGGGTCGGGTCCTCTCCTACGAGCAGTACTTC.

The chain carries TRBV24-1 and TRBJ2-3; 9 positions match TRBD2. The CDR3 totals 19 residues. V shed 3 bases, J shed 1 base, and the junction held 13 bases outside the gene matches. Germline values: CDR1 KGHDR, CDR2 SFDVKD. CDR3 amino acids: CATSDASGKGGSGTDTQYF. The CDR3 nucleotides are TGTGCCACCAGTGATGCTAGCGGGAAGGGGGGTTCTGGCACAGATACGCAGTATTTT.